The present TCR beta chain was sequenced within a study of cytomegalovirus exposure and HLA in healthy donors (dated by TCRdb to about 2017). Looking at the study overall: According to an earlier analysis of several hundred of the donors, about 179 million T cells yielded over 90 million unique TCR beta sequences and about 300 Gb of sequence data. About 320 gigabases of sequencing data and approximately 80 million unique TCR sequences were included in an early release covering 550 to 650 HLA-typed donors. Every discovery cohort repertoire had been produced on one sequencing platform. The study profiled the T cell repertoires of hundreds of subjects by immunosequencing and related them to cytomegalovirus serostatus. On average, roughly 250,000 unique TCR beta nucleotide sequences were sequenced per donor among 398 genotyped donors of the cohort, with roughly 19% of those sequences being non-productive. An earlier analysis of several hundred of the donors applied high-throughput TCR beta sequencing to assess whether each TCR beta V gene segment acted as functional or pseudogenic. In addition to the first cohort of about 650 subjects, a separate validation cohort of 120 different subjects was used. HLA typing included class I and class II loci at four-digit resolution. Five DR-DQ haplotypes were handled as single units for association and clustering, since linkage in the cohort was strong. Rather than drawing on any new phenotypic data, the later analysis identified candidate immune exposures from TCR beta sequences and the way those sequences occurred across donors. Among the roughly 400 genotyped donors, about 83% belonged to the genetic ancestry cluster associated with self-reported Caucasian donors. The aim of the study was to test whether cataloging public T cell receptors could identify signatures of past pathogen exposure. Typing coverage varied by locus: roughly 620-640 donors for A, B, C, DRB1 and DQB1; approximately 560 for DQA1; some 610 for DPA1; approximately 450 for DPB1. Donor age, sex, ethnicity and CMV serostatus were compiled together with the repertoire data. To predict cytomegalovirus infection status, the study combined high-throughput TCR immunosequencing, statistical association of individual TCRs with disease status, and machine learning. Genome-wide SNP genotypes for about 65% of the roughly 670 donors were used in a later genetic analysis, which treated that subset as a discovery cohort. A later analysis re-examined previously published TCR beta repertoires from 500 to 700 donors and added high-resolution HLA genotyping to investigate patterns of TCR occurrence.

The germline V gene (reference sequence) gives CDR1 as MNHEY and CDR2 as SMNVEV. V lost 3 bases and J lost 6 bases, and the count of bases not matched to a germline gene is 5. Including the terminal cysteine and phenylalanine, the CDR3 comprises 15 residues. Just CDR3 DNA is preserved here, 45 bases in frame from base 1. In total, approximately 690 healthy bone marrow donors made up the cohort. At the time of sampling, every cohort member was nominally healthy, though immune exposures that went unrecorded were likely present. The donor tested CMV seropositive, placing the donor among the 289 seropositive members of the cohort. A peripheral blood sample was provided by each donor, and peripheral blood mononuclear cells were used for TCR beta sequencing. Genomic DNA extraction from the blood cell samples was performed with the Qiagen DNeasy Blood Extraction Kit. Comments on this clone: Its antigen has not been determined. No much larger clonotype is one base removed from it; base qualities were not supplied.

On the study overall, not on this receptor specifically: The study gave a list of 150 to 200 TCR beta chains associated with cytomegalovirus. In an earlier analysis of 587 of the donors, most TCR beta V segments appeared in productive rearrangements about 87% or about 30% of the time, broadly matching IMGT annotations. A few of the identified cytomegalovirus-associated TCR beta chains were confirmed in vitro to be specific for cytomegalovirus antigens. For the cohort, immune exposure information was limited to CMV serostatus. The authors suggested that the approach could potentially be extended to other disease states and immunological phenotypes. In a later analysis, most CMV-associated TCR beta chains were found to appear HLA-restricted, with HLA associations seemingly driven largely by CMV exposure. Specific HLA alleles were associated with roughly 16,000 TCR beta sequences at a false discovery rate of 0.05 in a later analysis. Some IMGT-functional V segments, including TRBV6-2 and TRBV6-3, could not be distinguished by the 87-base-pair reads and were therefore excluded. Approximately 16 rarely observed V segments, including chromosome 9 orphons, were excluded from the earlier analysis of a few hundred of the donors because counts were too low. When HLA alleles, especially DR and DQ, strongly co-occurred, attributing TCR associations to individual alleles was difficult. According to a later analysis, TCR association rates differed among HLA loci, with DRB1 alleles showing the most associated TCRs and HLA-C alleles showing the fewest. A further reported finding was that TCR beta sequences accurately predicted the HLA-A and HLA-B alleles for most subjects in the first cohort. The classifier was reported to diagnose cytomegalovirus status with high specificity and sensitivity in both the original cohort and the validation cohort. Presence/absence analyses assumed roughly uniform sequencing depth across donors, an assumption that may not hold. Correlated functional status among segregating V segments might reflect linkage disequilibrium, but an unknown experimental factor could not be ruled out. The sequencing pipeline was judged likely to have produced a cluster of highly shared sequence variants as a technical artifact. V-gene and J-gene trimming of TCR beta chains was associated with a missense DCLRE1C variant in a later genetic analysis, and the association was replicated in an independent cohort. In a later analysis, HLA-associated TCR beta chains were found to be more clonally expanded and to have lower generation probabilities than equally common non-associated chains. The cohort was sequenced for TCR beta chains only, and without alpha or paired-chain data the features that could be detected were limited. HLA typing was unavailable for some donors at each locus, so association tests used only the typed subset. Across donors, most TCR sequences were observed very rarely, whereas some public TCRs were present in many individuals. Compared with the roughly 670-donor mean, donors in an Asian-associated ancestry cluster had fewer N-insertions in productive TCRs, according to a later genetic analysis. A later analysis reported that several top co-occurrence clusters appeared linked to parvovirus B19, influenza, CMV and Epstein-Barr virus.

The library came from the immunoSEQ multiplex PCR assay. For the multiplex PCR, a mixture combining 60 forward primers for TCR Vbeta segments and 13 reverse primers for TCR Jbeta segments was used. A multiplex PCR assay on genomic DNA amplified the CDR3 region of rearranged TCR beta genes. On the Illumina HiSeq System, the amplified TCR beta libraries were sequenced as 87-base-pair reads. The paper's data handling went like this. Across the 670 or so repertoires, a later analysis counted tens of millions of unique TCR beta chains, roughly 11 million of which were shared by at least two donors. To remove PCR and sequencing errors, raw reads were error-corrected and collapsed into unique sequences using a nearest-neighbor algorithm that merged closely related sequences. V, D and J gene segments were assigned by aligning CDR3 sequences to IMGT reference sequences. For a sequence to be retained, at least a six-nucleotide match to both a V gene segment and a J gene segment was required. A rearrangement counted as productive if the CDR3 had no stop codons and remained in frame with V and J, and every other rearrangement counted as non-productive. CDR3 was defined according to IMGT convention as the region running from the second conserved V-encoded cysteine to the conserved J-encoded phenylalanine. In an earlier analysis of some 550 of the donors, sequences lacking an unambiguous match to a single V gene segment were excluded. An earlier analysis of 550 to 650 of the donors classified V segments as functional when productive rearrangements were above 56.7% and as segregating when the standard deviation between donors was above 5%. A statistical classification framework was built for diagnosing cytomegalovirus status from the catalog of TCR beta chain sequences. V and J gene assignment, in a later analysis, came from comparing TCR nucleotide sequences with IMGT/GENE-DB human TR gene sequences. The TCRdist pipeline was used in a later analysis to assign CDR3 sequences and most-parsimonious VDJ recombination scenarios. In a later analysis, each TCR beta chain was defined by its CDR3 amino acid sequence together with its V-gene family, and reads without a unique V-gene family were excluded. A later analysis removed several hundred highly shared, low-generation-probability nucleotide sequences to deal with suspected cross-contamination and a sequencing artifact. In a later analysis, a clonal expansion index was calculated for each public chain from normalized within-repertoire ranks of inferred template counts. In a later analysis, generation probabilities were computed using a VDJ recombination model fitted to out-of-frame rearrangements, and the results were checked against IGoR. Hypergeometric tests were used in a later analysis to score TCR-TCR, TCR-HLA and TCR-CMV co-occurrence, with a repertoire-size bias correction applied to the TCR pairs. In a later analysis, false discovery rates were estimated by permuting HLA or CMV assignments 20 times. In a later analysis, co-occurring TCRs were grouped with DBSCAN, and TCRdist sequence similarity was added when clustering was performed within HLA-allele-positive subsets. Repertoires with fewer than 30,000 or more than 120,000 public chains, plus five repertoires with anomalous nucleotide sharing, were excluded from co-occurrence clustering. TCRdb took this table from immuneACCESS and kept in-frame rearrangements with V and J called. Such tables lack part of the clones; where checked against another copy, unresolved V genes explain under half of the gap, and the rest is unexplained. V and J calls and clone size are given by that table; D and trimming were obtained from the DNA. Here the sample has approximately 110,000 clones; about 83% occur a single time. Approximately 5.1% of the sample goes to the ten largest clones.

The sequencing sample was made of PBMCs. Recombination connected TRBV27 to TRBJ2-1, with 10 middle bases fitting TRBD2. The clonotype comes from a female donor in good health and CMV-seropositive. This receptor carries the CDR3 CASSFRLAGVNEQFF. In nucleotide form, the sequence is TGTGCCAGCAGTTTTAGGCTAGCGGGAGTCAATGAGCAGTTCTTC.